Described below is a single TCR beta chain sequence and its context. A second about 7 to 11 cycle PCR used barcoded and J-beta primers. In TCRdb, the 5' RACE reads were re-called with MiXCR into one record per CDR3 protein. The sample comprises 700,000 to 800,000 distinct CDR3 sequences, approximately 39% of which are singletons, and 20% to 25% rests with the top ten. This sample stems from a study of blood T cells in healthy people across ages. The ends were cut back, 5 bases at V and 5 bases at J, with 9 bases in the middle. There are 12 residues in the CDR3. This TCR was sampled from a woman aged 55-70 years in good health. The chain is built from TRBV12-3 or TRBV12-4 and TRBJ1-2, with a tentative D call TRBD1 (5 bases). Material for sequencing was blood. In DNA form, the CDR3 reads TGTGCCAGCAGTGGAGGGGTTTATGGCTACACCTTC. This sequence encodes CASSGGVYGYTF.